This T cell receptor (beta chain) emerged from a study of identical twins (dated by TCRdb to 2015 to 2016). Some background on the complete study: To test whether fetal clonotypes persist, the study used deep sequencing on TCR alpha and beta repertoires from monozygotic twins, unrelated adults of various ages, and cord blood. Replicate twin experiments were performed at different times using different library preparation protocols to rule out contamination.

General study outcomes and caveats: Out-of-frame TCR alpha sequences shared between twins showed an excess of low generation-probability sequences compared with coincidental sharing between unrelated individuals. Because the same donors could not be followed over many years, the conclusions relied on cross-sectional statistical analysis. Invariant T cells such as MAIT and iNKT could partly confound zero-insertion analyses, although diverse VJ usage argued against such confounding for most clonotypes. A weaker excess of twin sharing was found in beta out-of-frame sequences because the signal-to-noise ratio was lowered by fewer shared sequences. In monozygotic twins, recombination models systematically underestimated out-of-frame TCR alpha sharing, but the models matched the sharing seen between unrelated individuals. Abundant cord blood beta clonotypes carried fewer insertions; young adult naive repertoires showed a weaker similar trend, while memory repertoires showed none.

The library came from 5' RACE. TCRdb shows the sequencer as Illumina HiSeq 2000. Template switching introduced a universal primer binding site; the final cDNA contained a unique molecular identifier, enabling accurate counting of TCR cDNA molecules. Specific primers in the conserved constant-segment region were used to synthesize first-strand cDNA for TCR alpha and beta chains. To control for contamination, every cDNA library was double barcoded, receiving both a SMART-Mk sample barcode and Illumina barcodes. TruSeq adapter sequences, together with Illumina sample barcodes, were added in two successive PCR steps. The Illumina HiSeq platform was used with custom primers to sequence TCR alpha and beta cDNA libraries. Per the source publication's procedure: MiGEC processed the raw reads to extract unique molecular identifiers, while MiXCR was used to determine the CDR3 positions. For each individual, recombination models were inferred using an EM algorithm with the repgenHMM and IGoR tools. Shared clonotypes were analyzed with the tcR package in R, and sharing was normalized by the product of cloneset sizes. Out-of-frame nonproductive sequences were analyzed to study raw recombination free of thymic and clonal selection effects. The raw public data were reprocessed by TCRdb itself: fastp quality trimming at Q25, MiXCR clonotype calling, in-frame beta chains only. Each CDR3 protein appears once, grouped with its most common genes and DNA. It is TCRdb's table, rather than the study itself, that gives the V and J calls and clone size. The sample profile shows about 550,000 distinct CDR3 sequences; more than 20% of them were found once. The top ten clones comprise approximately 0.48% of the sample.

Taken from the germline V gene, the CDR1 and CDR2 loops are MGHRA and YSYEKL. Spanning cysteine to phenylalanine, the CDR3 consists of 16 amino acids. Only CDR3 DNA remains: 48 bases, in frame from the first base. The germline V end is reduced by 6 bases and the J end by 2 bases; junction bases left unmatched: 6. All donors were healthy Caucasians. Three pairs of female monozygotic twins, all aged roughly 18 to 29 years, were included in the twin cohort. CD4+ and CD8+ T cell populations were isolated with positive isolation kits from Invitrogen. This clonotype has a count of ten or more. Its antigen remains unidentified. It has no much larger one-base neighbor in the sample; base qualities were not kept. The sample was also reused in another study, on yellow fever vaccine responses in identical twins. According to the second study: According to the authors, the vaccine-induced T cell response in identical twins seemed to be partly convergent and partly specific to each individual. In identical twins, the study followed T cell clones that responded to the vaccine with precision.

The sequence links TRBV4-1 to TRBJ1-3; a stretch of 11 junction bases matches TRBD1. Source material: CD4+ T cells sorted from blood. The source is a woman under 30 in good health. The DNA is TGCGCCAGCAGACGGGACAGGGGGTCAACTGGAAACACCATATATTTT. Its coded protein is CASRRDRGSTGNTIYF.